These 31 T cell receptor beta chains originate from one sample sequenced in a study of cytomegalovirus exposure and HLA in healthy donors. The primer mix had 60 Vbeta and 13 Jbeta primers. Using immunoSEQ multiplex PCR, the repertoire was profiled, and TCRdb retains in-frame clones only, with some absent. Of roughly 150,000 clones listed, over 60% are singletons. The specimen was PBMCs. These receptors were taken from a woman in her thirties in good health and CMV-seropositive.

The genes are TRBV6-7 and TRBJ2-5; 7 nucleotides line up with TRBD2. TRBV6-7 is an ORF for which the function is uncertain. The CDR3 is 13 amino acids. V gave up 11 bases and J gave up 5 bases; unmatched junction bases: 11. The CDR3 reads CAGGVLCLETQYF. The CDR3 bases are TGTGCCGGGGGGGTTTTATGTTTGGAGACCCAGTACTTC.

This chain joins TRBV6-1 and TRBJ1-5; no clear D. The germline V and J ends were trimmed by 3 bases and 3 bases, with 9 bases remaining between them. The CDR3 is made up of 14 amino acids. Germline V gives CDR1 MNHNS, CDR2 SASEGT. The CDR3 protein is CASSDPGYNQPQHF. The CDR3 DNA reads TGTGCCAGCAGTGACCCAGGTTACAATCAGCCCCAGCATTTT.

The table lists this clone with a count of one. This sequence joins TRBV4-1 and TRBJ2-7; D call uncertain. Germline assignment: CDR1 MGHRA and CDR2 YSYEKL. V was pared by 0 bases and J by 4 bases, with 10 bases between. The CDR3 length is 14 residues. The chain's CDR3 is CASSQERGLYEQYF. In nucleotides, the CDR3 is TGCGCCAGCAGCCAAGAGCGAGGATTATACGAGCAGTACTTC.

Here the CDR3 DNA reads TGTGCCAGCAGCCAAGACGGCGGGCGGGGTGGCGGGGATACGCAGTATTTT. As protein: CASSQDGGRGGGDTQYF. The chain has TRBV4-2 and TRBJ2-3, with D perhaps TRBD2 (6 bases). Trimming stripped 0 bases from V and 6 bases from J, with 19 bases between. Germline-derived CDR1 and CDR2 are LGHNA and YNFKEQ. CDR3 length: 17 amino acids.

V gene TRBV4-1 combines with J gene TRBJ1-5; 8 bases match TRBD1. Germline V CDR1 and CDR2: MGHRA, YSYEKL. The junction had 5 bases not matched to a gene; V was cut back by 4 bases and J by 9 bases. The CDR3 runs 13 residues. CDR3 DNA sequence: TGCGCCAGCAGCCGACAGGGGTTCGCGCCCCAGCATTTT. It is translated as CASSRQGFAPQHF.

The J gene is TRBJ2-7, the V gene TRBV15; a possible D gene is TRBD2 (5 bases). Trimming took off 3 bases at V and 10 bases at J, with 19 bases between the two ends. CDR1 is LNHNV, CDR2 YYDKDF, per germline (reference sequence). CDR3 size: 14 residues. The CDR3 nucleotides are TGTGCCACCAGCAGCCAATTGTCATGGGAGATTCAGTACTTC. This codes for CATSSQLSWEIQYF.

This chain connects TRBV7-3 to TRBJ2-7; 7 bases agree with TRBD1. This CDR3 region has 14 residues. Germline CDR1 is SGHTA and CDR2 is FQGTGA. The ends lost 8 bases at V and 0 bases at J; junction bases unmatched: 7. The CDR3 loop is CASSPQGSSYEQYF. In DNA, the CDR3 is TGTGCCAGCTCGCCACAGGGGAGCTCCTACGAGCAGTACTTC. The variable domain in full, with the rest retrieved from reference TRBV7-3 and TRBJ2-7, is GAGVSQTPSNKVTEKGKYVELRCDPISGHTALYWYRQSLGQGPEFLIYFQGTGAADDSGLPNDRFFAVRPEGSVSTLKIQRTERGDSAVYLCASSPQGSSYEQYFGPGTRLTVT.

This chain connects TRBV29-1 to TRBJ1-1, with D unclear. The V end was cut by 3 bases, the J end by 4 bases, with 6 bases between. From germline, CDR1 is SQVTM and CDR2 ANQGSEA. This CDR3 is built from 11 residues. The CDR3: CSVDTGTEAFF. CDR3 DNA: TGCAGCGTTGATACGGGCACTGAAGCTTTCTTT.

A few counts support this clone. CDR3 bases: TGTGCCAGCAGGCGCTGGGGCGAGCAGTACTTC. It is translated as CASRRWGEQYF. This chain links TRBV2 with TRBJ2-5; D not resolved. With the DNA end fitting TRBJ2-7 better, the J assignment may be wrong. The CDR3 totals 11 residues. Germline values: CDR1 SNHLY, CDR2 FYNNEI.

The rearrangement joins TRBV21-1 to TRBJ2-7; the listed D gene, TRBD2, was not tested against the DNA. TRBV21-1 is an annotated pseudogene. The CDR3 totals 14 residues. The CDR3 spells CASSPSASYYEQYF. CDR3 DNA sequence: TGTGCCAGCAGCCCATCCGCCTCCTACTACGAGCAGTACTTC.

This clone has just a few counts. The V and J genes are TRBV6-1 and TRBJ1-5; TRBD1 aligns across 9 bases. The germline gives CDR1 MNHNS, CDR2 SASEGT. J was trimmed by 9 bases and V by 4 bases; bases with no gene match: 13. This CDR3 has 16 residues. The CDR3 loop is CASSAAVGQGTLPQHF. CDR3 coding DNA: TGTGCCAGCAGTGCAGCTGTGGGACAGGGTACGCTGCCCCAGCATTTT.

This clone was counted only a few times. The chain links TRBV27 to TRBJ1-1; D not resolved. This CDR3 has 17 residues. Germline CDR1 and CDR2: MNHEY and SMNVEV (reference sequence). V was cut by 3 bases and J by 0 bases, with 17 bases left in between. CDR3 sequence reads: CASSFRRVGHLNTEAFF. The CDR3 DNA reads as TGTGCCAGCAGTTTCAGGAGGGTGGGTCACCTGAACACTGAAGCTTTCTTT.

The chain recombines TRBV2 with TRBJ1-2; 8 bases are shared with TRBD1. Germline V gene lookup returns CDR1 SNHLY and CDR2 FYNNEI. This CDR3 region has 13 residues. J lost 9 bases, V lost 9 bases, and 12 bases had no gene match. The CDR3 DNA follows: TGTGCCAGAGGACAGGGCGCCCTGGGCCGCTACACCTTC. It specifies CARGQGALGRYTF.

The chain uses TRBV7-8 and TRBJ1-4; 7 bases agree with TRBD1. The CDR3 covers 15 residues. V shed 5 bases and J 4 bases; nucleotides not matched to a gene: 7. Germline CDR1 and CDR2: SGHVS and FQNEAQ. The CDR3 DNA is TGTGCCAGCAGCACCCAGACAGGGTATAATGAAAAACTGTTTTTT. Translating gives CASSTQTGYNEKLFF.

Only a few counts were recorded for this clone. The chain has TRBV5-4 and TRBJ2-1, with a tentative D call TRBD1 (6 bases). Per germline, CDR1 SGHNT and CDR2 YYREEE (reference sequence). V lost 4 bases to trimming and J lost 4 bases, with 15 bases between them. This CDR3 is 15 amino acids long. CDR3 nucleotides: TGTGCCAGCAGCGCCCAGGGGAATACGTACAATGAGCAGTTCTTC. This codes for CASSAQGNTYNEQFF.

The chain links TRBV27 to TRBJ1-5; D is unresolved. Germline V lookup: CDR1 MNHEY, CDR2 SMNVEV (reference sequence). The CDR3 has 13 residues. Deletions cut 6 bases from V and 5 bases from J, with 11 bases between. CDR3 amino acids: CASSLATYQPQHF. CDR3 DNA sequence: TGTGCCAGCAGCCTCGCTACCTATCAGCCCCAGCATTTT.

The rearrangement links TRBV10-1 to TRBJ2-3; perhaps TRBD2 as D (5 bases). The germline V gene encodes CDR1 WNHNN and CDR2 SYGVQD (reference sequence). This CDR3 has 18 amino acids. Trimming pared 0 bases from V and 6 bases from J, leaving 22 bases between. In nucleotides, the CDR3 is TGCGCCAGCAGTGAGTCGGAGGCGGAAGCGGACTTTCCTGATACGCAGTATTTT. Encoded protein: CASSESEAEADFPDTQYF.

Only a few counts were recorded for this clone. V is TRBV6-5 and J is TRBJ2-7; TRBD2 matches 11 bases. The CDR3 loop spans 16 amino acids. V lost 4 bases, J lost 2 bases, and 7 bases stayed unmatched. The germline V gene has CDR1 MNHEY and CDR2 SVGAGI. CDR3 in amino acids: CASSSLGLADAYEQYF. The CDR3 DNA sequence: TGTGCCAGCAGTTCCCTGGGACTAGCGGACGCCTACGAGCAGTACTTC.

This clone has just a few counts. The V and J genes are TRBV9 and TRBJ1-2; 11 positions agree with TRBD1. Looked up from germline, CDR1 is SGDLS and CDR2 is YYNGEE. Trimming removed 4 bases from V and 1 base from J; junction bases left unmatched: 6. There are 16 residues in the CDR3. CDR3: CASSPRGTGGNYGYTF. The CDR3 DNA reads TGTGCCAGCAGCCCTCGGGGGACAGGGGGTAACTATGGCTACACCTTC.

This clone occurred a few times. The V gene is TRBV11-2, the J gene TRBJ1-2; TRBD1 might be the D (6 bases). V was cut by 5 bases and J by 2 bases, with 9 bases left in between. Germline V gene lookup returns CDR1 SGHAT and CDR2 FQNNGV. The CDR3 totals 13 residues. The CDR3 DNA reads TGTGCCAGCAGCCGAGGACAGAACTATGGCTACACCTTC. Its protein is CASSRGQNYGYTF. Based on the CDR3 plus reference TRBV11-2 and TRBJ1-2, the full variable domain is EAGVAQSPRYKIIEKRQSVAFWCNPISGHATLYWYQQILGQGPKLLIQFQNNGVVDDSQLPKDRFSAERLKGVDSTLKIQPAKLEDSAVYLCASSRGQNYGYTFGSGTRLTVV.

CDR3 loop: CASSLALLAGVAEQYF. The CDR3 DNA follows: TGTGCCAGCAGCTTAGCCTTACTAGCGGGGGTGGCCGAGCAGTACTTC. V usage is TRBV13 and J usage is TRBJ2-7; 11 bases map to TRBD2. The CDR3 consists of 16 residues. Trimming at V came to 1 base and at J to 6 bases, leaving 8 bases not matched to a gene. Germline loops: CDR1 PRHDT, CDR2 FYEKMQ (reference sequence).

The chain is built from TRBV2 and TRBJ2-1; 7 bases agree with TRBD1. Germline trimming cut 10 bases from V and 8 bases from J; bases unmatched to any gene: 14. This CDR3 spans 14 amino acids. Germline values: CDR1 SNHLY, CDR2 FYNNEI. CDR3 protein: CATNRGGSGDEQFF. CDR3 DNA sequence: TGTGCCACAAACAGAGGGGGCTCTGGCGATGAGCAGTTCTTC.

The chain has TRBV18 and TRBJ2-2, with a weak D call TRBD1 (6 bases). There are 16 residues in the CDR3. The germline CDR1 and CDR2 sequences are KGHSH and LQKENI. Trimming took off 2 bases at V and 4 bases at J, with 14 bases between the two ends. This chain's CDR3 is CASSPFWGRGTGELFF. CDR3 coding DNA: TGTGCCAGCTCACCATTCTGGGGGCGCGGCACCGGGGAGCTGTTTTTT.

This clone was picked up a small number of times. The CDR3 DNA sequence: TGTGCCAGCAGTTTAGGGCCTTCCCCCAATTCACCCCTCCACTTT. Encoded protein: CASSLGPSPNSPLHF. The V and J genes are TRBV28 and TRBJ1-6; D unresolved. The V gene lost 2 bases and the J gene lost 7 bases, with 12 bases spanning the gap. The CDR3 is 15 residues long. Per the germline V gene, CDR1 is MDHEN and CDR2 is SYDVKM.

V is TRBV7-9 and J is TRBJ1-2; TRBD1 matches 8 bases. V was pared by 5 bases and J by 7 bases, with 9 bases of the junction left unmatched. The CDR3 consists of 14 residues. Germline V CDR1 and CDR2: SEHNR, FQNEAQ (reference sequence). Here the CDR3 DNA reads TGTGCCAGCAGCCCCACGACAGGGGCGTTTGGCTACACCTTC. Translation gives CASSPTTGAFGYTF.

This clone showed up just once. The chain joins TRBV27 to TRBJ2-5; TRBD1 agrees at 8 bases. The CDR3 runs 16 residues. Germline-derived CDR1 and CDR2 are MNHEY and SMNVEV (reference sequence). The ends lost 5 bases at V and 2 bases at J; junction bases unmatched: 10. The CDR3 bases are TGTGCCAGCAGTCCAGGCACACAGGGGGAGCAAGAGACCCAGTACTTC. Translation gives CASSPGTQGEQETQYF.

The chain employs TRBV11-2 and TRBJ2-3; D gene ambiguous. Trimming pared 5 bases from V and 1 base from J, leaving 10 bases between. The CDR3 is 14 residues long. Germline lookup yields CDR1 SGHAT and CDR2 FQNNGV. CDR3 amino acids: CASSPFLGTDTQYF. The CDR3 coding sequence is TGTGCCAGCAGCCCGTTCCTAGGCACAGATACGCAGTATTTT.

This chain links TRBV6-6 with TRBJ2-7; weak D call: TRBD1 (6 bases). CDR3 length: 13 residues. Germline CDR1 reads MNHNY; CDR2 reads SVGAGI (reference sequence). V shed 6 bases and J shed 5 bases, with 14 bases lying between them. CDR3 in amino acids: CASSLRDTHEQYF. CDR3 DNA sequence: TGTGCCAGCAGCCTCCGGGACACTCACGAGCAGTACTTC.

This clone has only a few counts. The chain links TRBV2 to TRBJ1-1; TRBD1 matches 7 bases. CDR1 SNHLY and CDR2 FYNNEI come from the germline V gene. The CDR3 sequence is 14 residues long. The V and J ends lost 9 bases and 3 bases, in that order; junction bases with no gene match: 10. The CDR3 reads CARDVKTGDTEAFF. Written as DNA, the CDR3 is TGTGCCAGAGACGTAAAAACAGGGGACACTGAAGCTTTCTTT. The complete variable domain, with remaining parts taken from reference TRBV2 and TRBJ1-1, reads EPEVTQTPSHQVTQMGQEVILRCVPISNHLYFYWYRQILGQKVEFLVSFYNNEISEKSEIFDDQFSVERPDGSNFTLKIRSTKLEDSAMYFCARDVKTGDTEAFFGQGTRLTVV.

The chain has TRBV9 and TRBJ1-6; the D is unclear. Germline-derived CDR1 and CDR2 are SGDLS and YYNGEE. V was trimmed by 4 bases and J by 5 bases, leaving 10 bases between them. This CDR3 contains 14 residues. Written as DNA, the CDR3 is TGTGCCAGCAGCCCGAACACCCATAATTCACCCCTCCACTTT. Residues: CASSPNTHNSPLHF.

The chain recombines TRBV6-1 with TRBJ1-5; no clear D gene. This CDR3 is built from 16 residues. Germline CDR1 and CDR2: MNHNS and SASEGT. Trimming removed 4 bases at V and 7 bases at J, with 20 bases between. The CDR3 sequence: CASSATRDLARQPQHF. Written as DNA, the CDR3 is TGTGCCAGCAGTGCCACCCGCGACTTAGCCCGGCAGCCCCAGCATTTT.